The 13 T cell receptor beta chains listed next were all sequenced from one sample in a study of shared clonotypes between healthy human individuals. This table comes from immunoSEQ multiplex PCR, and its TCRdb copy is limited to in-frame clones, with some not included. Found here are about 2.4 million clones, approximately 93% of them singletons; the top ten hold about 0.34%. Sequencing input: naive CD4+ T cells from PBMCs. Subset noted: CD45RA+ positively selected. These receptors were collected from a man between 18 and 29 years old in good health. Some clones in this sample may be carry-over from other donors' samples.

The V call is TRBV28, the J call TRBJ2-1; no clear D. Trimming removed 3 bases from V and 7 bases from J, with 19 bases in between. Germline-derived CDR1 and CDR2 are MDHEN and SYDVKM. The CDR3 covers 16 residues. The CDR3 reads CASSFLKLGSRNEQFF. CDR3 coding DNA: TGTGCCAGCAGTTTTCTTAAATTGGGGTCCCGGAATGAGCAGTTCTTC.

J is TRBJ1-4 and V is TRBV7-2, with D possibly being TRBD1 (5 bases). This CDR3 comprises 15 residues. The V and J ends lost 0 bases and 1 base respectively, with 6 bases between them. CDR1 and CDR2 (germline): SGHTA, FQGNSA. The CDR3 bases are TGTGCCAGCAGCTTAGCGCAGGGAACTAATGAAAAACTGTTTTTT. As protein: CASSLAQGTNEKLFF.

The chain joins TRBV5-1 to TRBJ2-1; weak D call: TRBD2 (6 bases). Trimming stripped 0 bases from V and 8 bases from J, with 21 bases between. The germline CDR1 and CDR2 sequences are SGHRS and YFSETQ. The CDR3 extends over 17 amino acids. The CDR3, as DNA: TGCGCCAGCAGCTTGGGGCCAGCTAGCGCGACCTCCGATGAGCAGTTCTTC. It is translated as CASSLGPASATSDEQFF.

In DNA, the CDR3 is TGTGCCAGCTCACCAACGCTTAGGGGACAGACCACCGGGGAGCTGTTTTTT. Protein: CASSPTLRGQTTGELFF. This chain links TRBV18 with TRBJ2-2; 7 bases are shared with TRBD1. After removal of 2 bases from V and 4 bases from J, the junction contained 10 bases not matched to a gene. CDR1 and CDR2 (germline): KGHSH, LQKENI. This CDR3 contains 17 residues.

The chain couples TRBV6-1 to TRBJ2-7, with TRBD2 matching 10 bases. Germline V gene lookup returns CDR1 MNHNS and CDR2 SASEGT. This CDR3 contains 15 residues. The ends lost 11 bases at V and 5 bases at J; junction bases unmatched: 15. CDR3 sequence reads: CACHESGRALHEQYF. CDR3 DNA: TGTGCCTGTCATGAGAGCGGGAGGGCCCTCCACGAGCAGTACTTC.

This clone was recorded once. J is TRBJ1-2 and V is TRBV14; TRBD1 aligns across 7 bases. Germline CDR1 SGHDN, CDR2 FVKESK. CDR3 length: 13 residues. The junction had 5 bases not matched to a gene; V was cut back by 5 bases and J by 5 bases. The DNA of the CDR3 is TGTGCCAGCAGCAGGGACAGTTCTTATGGCTACACCTTC. This encodes CASSRDSSYGYTF.

This clone was seen once. The CDR3 sequence: CASSPEGTSAGELFF. In DNA form, the CDR3 reads TGCGCCAGCAGCCCGGAAGGGACTAGCGCCGGGGAGCTGTTTTTT. This chain connects TRBV5-1 to TRBJ2-2; 10 bases agree with TRBD2. From germline, CDR1 is SGHRS and CDR2 YFSETQ. The CDR3 spans 15 residues. With 4 bases clipped from V and 6 bases from J, the junction kept 6 bases outside the gene matches.

This chain connects TRBV4-1 to TRBJ1-2, with D maybe TRBD1 (6 bases). Deletions cut 0 bases from V and 2 bases from J, with 13 bases between. CDR1 MGHRA and CDR2 YSYEKL come from the germline V gene. CDR3 length: 16 amino acids. DNA of the CDR3: TGCGCCAGCAGCCAAGAGGGGGGCAGGGGAAACTATGGCTACACCTTC. Its protein is CASSQEGGRGNYGYTF.

The chain joins TRBV19 to TRBJ1-5, with 7 bases lining up with TRBD1. The CDR3 length is 13 residues. J gave up 6 bases and V 8 bases, and 7 bases lay outside the gene matches. From germline, CDR1 is LNHDA and CDR2 SQIVND (reference sequence). The CDR3 sequence is CASGDRAGQPQHF. The DNA of the CDR3 is TGTGCCAGTGGAGACAGGGCCGGTCAGCCCCAGCATTTT.

This chain links TRBV15 with TRBJ2-5; 7 bases match TRBD2. CDR1 and CDR2 (germline): LNHNV, YYDKDF (reference sequence). This CDR3 region has 12 residues. After removal of 3 bases from V and 9 bases from J, the junction contained 4 bases not matched to a gene. Here the CDR3 reads CATSSVRESQYF. CDR3 bases: TGTGCCACCAGCAGTGTGCGGGAGTCCCAGTACTTC.

The V call is TRBV7-2, the J call TRBJ1-2; weak D call: TRBD1 (6 bases). V was pared by 4 bases and J by 5 bases, with 17 bases between. This CDR3 is built from 15 residues. Germline-derived CDR1 and CDR2 are SGHTA and FQGNSA. The DNA for the CDR3 is TGTGCCAGCAGCTCTTTTCACAGGGCAGGGTATGGCTACACCTTC. Translation gives CASSSFHRAGYGYTF.

This chain joins TRBV29-1 and TRBJ2-1; D unclear. CDR3 length: 13 amino acids. The germline CDR1 and CDR2 sequences are SQVTM and ANQGSEA. Trimming cost V 6 bases and J 10 bases, with 19 bases left between them. The CDR3 bases are TGCAGCGTCTCGCCCACCTCGGTAGGAGAGCAGTTCTTC. Translated: CSVSPTSVGEQFF.

This chain uses TRBV4-2 with TRBJ1-4; D unresolved. This CDR3 region has 16 residues. Germline V gene sequence: CDR1 LGHNA, CDR2 YNFKEQ. V lost 2 bases to trimming and J lost 12 bases, with 22 bases between them. In DNA, the CDR3 is TGTGCCAGCAGCCAACCTGAGAGAGGACCTCAGCCGGAACTGTTTTTT. Residues: CASSQPERGPQPELFF.